Sequencing of this T cell receptor beta chain was carried out in a study of blood T cells in healthy people across ages (dated by TCRdb to 2013 to 2016). About the full investigation: Template switching captured roughly one uniquely barcoded TCR beta cDNA molecule per two T cells in model experiments. Age-related changes in TCR beta repertoire diversity were measured in the study by deep sequencing normalized with unique cDNA molecular identifiers. The donors were divided into four age groups: young (average approximately 17 years), middle-aged (almost 40), aged (approximately 64) and long-lived (82). Donors of different ages were randomly distributed across sequencing lanes to avoid experimental bias. The study analyzed two additional independent replicas of 1 million unique cDNA reads from the same blood draw for two donors, one aged 18 to 29 and one aged 80 or older. Study-wide conclusions, independent of this receptor: Observed TCR beta diversity per million T cells fell roughly linearly with age, and a significant reduction was already apparent by age roughly 40. Estimates of total diversity based on one million sequenced T cells were considered lower bounds and underestimates. Donor CMV infection status was unknown, potentially confounding age-related changes in expanded clonotypes. Compared with the aged group, more naive CD4+ T cells, fewer expanded clones and increased TCR diversity were shown by the long-lived group, suggesting age selection. Conclusive comparison of naive and antigen-experienced compartments was prevented by the profiling of bulk unsorted PBMCs. Observed TCR beta diversity correlated strongly with the percentage of naive T cells measured by flow cytometry.

A word on this clonotype: This receptor's antigen is unknown. Being one base from a much bigger clone, this may be a read error.

Deletion took 7 bases off V and 3 bases off J, with a span of 13 bases between the germline ends. The CDR3 covers 14 residues, taking in both the cysteine and the phenylalanine. The DNA shown is the 42-base CDR3, in frame from base 1. The germline V gene (reference sequence) gives CDR1 as DFQATT and CDR2 as SNEGSKA. The library was made by 5' RACE. The data were produced on an Illumina HiSeq 2500. A second PCR of about 6 to 11 cycles was run with a J-beta primer mix and a sample-barcoded 5' primer. Each TCR beta cDNA molecule received a unique molecular identifier from a template-switch 5' adaptor carrying 12 random nucleotides. Each sample yielded at least 3 million CDR3-containing paired-end reads. The Mint cDNA synthesis kit, primed by a TRBC-specific oligonucleotide, was used to synthesize first-strand cDNA from all RNA. After uracil-DNA glycosylase treatment, a first 18-cycle PCR used universal primers M1SS and BC2_uni_R on all cDNA. Turning to the authors' computational methods: For normalization, 1 million high-quality reads were randomly selected from each sample, with every read carrying a distinct molecular identifier. Reads with shared molecular identifiers were discarded instead of being binned into consensus sequences. MiTCR, run with a Q25 quality threshold and the strictest error-elimination algorithm, handled CDR3 identification, clonotype clustering and error correction. Lower-bound total TCR beta diversity was estimated with a nonparametric unseen species model using Euler transformation. TCRdb handled the public reads itself, with Q25 trimming in fastp and clone calling in MiXCR, and kept productive beta chains. Identical CDR3 protein sequences are pooled into one entry, listed with their most common genes and DNA. TCRdb, not the original authors, processed these V and J calls. The sample table holds some 1.7 million distinct CDR3 sequences, of which 28% were seen once. Of the sample, approximately 7.7% falls within the top ten clones.

The donors were roughly 39 Caucasian individuals from Russia, aged roughly 6 to 90 years, who were systemically healthy. Each donor gave ten milliliters of peripheral blood, collected into EDTA-treated Vacutainer tubes. PBMCs were isolated by Ficoll-Paque density-gradient centrifugation, with at least 7 million obtained per sample. Trizol reagent was used to extract total RNA from the PBMCs, yielding at least 6 micrograms per sample. The percentages of naive CD45RAhigh/CD27high T cells were determined by flow cytometry on a PBMC aliquot from every donor. This TCR was recovered from a woman aged 25 to 45 in good health. Sequences were obtained from blood. Recombination connected TRBV20-1 to TRBJ2-6; the D gene is not confidently resolved. The CDR3 reads as follows: CSVSTGFGANVLTF. The sequenced DNA: TGCAGTGTTTCGACGGGCTTTGGGGCCAACGTCCTGACTTTC.